This is a list of T cell receptor beta chains from one sample in a study of blood T cell repertoires in COVID-19. Measured with immunoSEQ multiplex PCR; TCRdb has only the in-frame clones, and not every one. Of about 74,000 clones in the sample, about 88% were seen once. The sample taken for sequencing was peripheral blood. These receptors were obtained from a man between 65 and 80 years old with active or convalescent COVID-19. Both conserved end residues are part of each CDR3. Each record gives: CDR3 protein, CDR3 DNA, V gene, clone size, J gene, D gene. The D gene is left open where the match is weak. For some rows the clone size is stated as once, few or many, or as a class when expanded; others skip it.

CDR3: CASSLSPTGITEAFF
DNA: TGTGCCAGCAGCCTCTCCCCAACAGGGATAACTGAAGCTTTCTTT
V: TRBV6-4
size: once
J: TRBJ1-1
D: .

CDR3: CASSRGQGYTDTQYF
DNA: TGTGCCAGCAGCCGGGGACAGGGCTACACAGATACGCAGTATTTT
V: TRBV5-5
size: .
J: TRBJ2-3
D: TRBD1

CDR3: CASSLVGRQSEQFF
DNA: TGTGCCAGCAGCTTAGTAGGCAGGCAGTCTGAGCAGTTCTTC
V: TRBV7-2
size: .
J: TRBJ2-1
D: .

CDR3: CASSQDVGGNQPQHF
DNA: TGTGCCAGCAGCCAAGATGTTGGGGGGAATCAGCCCCAGCATTTT
V: TRBV3-1/TRBV3-2
size: .
J: TRBJ1-5
D: .

CDR3: CASSPMLAGGSAKNIQYF
DNA: TGTGCCAGCAGCCCAATGCTAGCGGGAGGATCCGCCAAAAACATTCAGTACTTC
V: TRBV5-6
size: .
J: TRBJ2-4
D: TRBD2

CDR3: CASSPSGAFGQYF
DNA: TGTGCCAGCAGCCCTAGCGGGGCGTTCGGGCAGTACTTC
V: TRBV7-8
size: .
J: TRBJ2-7
D: TRBD2

CDR3: CASSQSAGSVGVPPTDYEQYF
DNA: TGTGCCAGCAGCCAAAGTGCCGGAAGTGTCGGGGTTCCACCAACCGACTACGAGCAGTACTTC
V: TRBV6-6
size: .
J: TRBJ2-7
D: .

CDR3: CATSRDRVQNEKLFF
DNA: TGTGCCACCAGCAGAGACAGGGTACAGAATGAAAAACTGTTTTTT
V: TRBV15
size: .
J: TRBJ1-4
D: .

CDR3: CSVLPVTAPADTQYF
DNA: TGCAGCGTTCTACCAGTGACTGCCCCCGCAGATACGCAGTATTTT
V: TRBV29-1
size: .
J: TRBJ2-3
D: .

CDR3: CASSSRLAHTTDTQYF
DNA: TGTGCCAGCAGCTCTCGCCTAGCGCACACCACAGATACGCAGTATTTT
V: TRBV21-1
size: .
J: TRBJ2-3
D: .

CDR3: CARSPRQDTEAFF
DNA: TGTGCCAGAAGCCCCCGACAGGACACTGAAGCTTTCTTT
V: TRBV5-3
size: .
J: TRBJ1-1
D: .

CDR3: CASRPLTADYLSSYEQYF
DNA: TGTGCCAGCCGTCCTTTGACAGCAGATTACCTGAGCTCCTACGAGCAGTACTTC
V: TRBV6-6
size: .
J: TRBJ2-7
D: .

CDR3: CAWSVAAGGWNEQFF
DNA: TGTGCCTGGAGTGTAGCAGCGGGAGGATGGAATGAGCAGTTCTTC
V: TRBV30
size: .
J: TRBJ2-1
D: TRBD2

CDR3: CASSLGTGSQPQHF
DNA: TGTGCCAGCAGCCTAGGGACAGGCAGCCAGCCCCAGCATTTT
V: TRBV3-1/TRBV3-2
size: .
J: TRBJ1-5
D: TRBD1

CDR3: CASSFLQGGLLNEQFF
DNA: TGTGCCAGCAGCTTTTTACAGGGGGGTTTGTTAAATGAGCAGTTCTTC
V: TRBV11-2
size: once
J: TRBJ2-1
D: TRBD1

CDR3: CASSLGHVSYGYTF
DNA: TGTGCCAGCAGTTTAGGACACGTAAGCTATGGCTACACCTTC
V: TRBV28
size: .
J: TRBJ1-2
D: .

CDR3: CASSSGLKETQYF
DNA: TGTGCCAGCAGCTCGGGACTAAAAGAGACCCAGTACTTC
V: TRBV7-9
size: .
J: TRBJ2-5
D: TRBD2

CDR3: CASSLARGDEQFF
DNA: TGTGCCAGCAGCTTGGCTAGGGGCGATGAGCAGTTCTTC
V: TRBV5-4
size: .
J: TRBJ2-1
D: .

CDR3: CASSIAGVDTQYF
DNA: TGTGCCAGTAGTATAGCGGGAGTAGATACGCAGTATTTT
V: TRBV19
size: .
J: TRBJ2-3
D: .

CDR3: CASSLATGTVSNQPQHF
DNA: TGTGCCAGCAGCTTGGCGACGGGGACAGTTAGCAATCAGCCCCAGCATTTT
V: TRBV5-5
size: .
J: TRBJ1-5
D: TRBD1

CDR3: CASSLTGEGEKYF
DNA: TGCGCCAGCAGCTTAACAGGGGAAGGGGAAAAGTACTTC
V: TRBV5-1
size: .
J: TRBJ2-7
D: TRBD1

CDR3: CASSQDGVRGKQYF
DNA: TGTGCCAGCAGCCAAGATGGGGTACGGGGGAAGCAGTACTTC
V: TRBV3-1/TRBV3-2
size: .
J: TRBJ2-7
D: .

CDR3: CASSLDPGGYIQYF
DNA: TGCGCCAGCAGCTTGGACCCCGGCGGGTACATTCAGTACTTC
V: TRBV5-1
size: .
J: TRBJ2-4
D: .

CDR3: CASSRPQAGGDTQYF
DNA: TGTGCCAGCAGCCGACCTCAAGCGGGGGGAGATACGCAGTATTTT
V: TRBV28
size: .
J: TRBJ2-3
D: TRBD2

CDR3: CATSRVAGWSNQPQHF
DNA: TGTGCCACCAGCAGAGTGGCGGGCTGGAGCAATCAGCCCCAGCATTTT
V: TRBV15
size: .
J: TRBJ1-5
D: .

CDR3: CASSVRGDEQFF
DNA: TGCGCCAGCAGTGTCAGGGGAGATGAGCAGTTCTTC
V: TRBV10-1
size: once
J: TRBJ2-1
D: .

CDR3: CASSVAREDEQFF
DNA: TGTGCCAGCAGTGTAGCGCGTGAAGATGAGCAGTTCTTC
V: TRBV7-3
size: .
J: TRBJ2-1
D: .

CDR3: CASSRLTSALVNEQFF
DNA: TGCGCCAGCAGCCGGTTGACTAGTGCGCTGGTGAATGAGCAGTTCTTC
V: TRBV5-1
size: .
J: TRBJ2-1
D: .

CDR3: CASSLEPGGLGDTQYF
DNA: TGTGCCAGCAGCTTAGAGCCAGGGGGCCTCGGAGATACGCAGTATTTT
V: TRBV7-9
size: .
J: TRBJ2-3
D: TRBD1

CDR3: CASSEGVGGRSQPQHF
DNA: TGTGCCAGCAGTGAAGGGGTAGGGGGCAGGAGTCAGCCCCAGCATTTT
V: TRBV2
size: few
J: TRBJ1-5
D: TRBD1

CDR3: CASSLPQRVGNTIYF
DNA: TGTGCCAGCAGCTTACCCCAACGGGTTGGAAACACCATATATTTT
V: TRBV7-9
size: .
J: TRBJ1-3
D: .

CDR3: CASSSGTGVEKLFF
DNA: TGTGCCAGCAGCTCCGGGACAGGGGTAGAAAAACTGTTTTTT
V: TRBV6-1
size: .
J: TRBJ1-4
D: TRBD1

CDR3: CASSLFRGTDTDTQYF
DNA: TGTGCCAGCAGCTTGTTTCGGGGGACGGACACAGATACGCAGTATTTT
V: TRBV5-6
size: .
J: TRBJ2-3
D: .

CDR3: CASSLAGTGEYEQYF
DNA: TGTGCCAGCAGCTTGGCCGGGACAGGGGAATACGAGCAGTACTTC
V: TRBV7-3
size: .
J: TRBJ2-7
D: TRBD1

CDR3: CASSRMGGSMNTEAFF
DNA: TGTGCCAGCAGCCGGATGGGGGGGAGCATGAACACTGAAGCTTTCTTT
V: TRBV5-4
size: .
J: TRBJ1-1
D: .

CDR3: CSVGTSGRIGGELFF
DNA: TGCAGCGTTGGGACTAGCGGGAGGATAGGCGGGGAGCTGTTTTTT
V: TRBV29-1
size: .
J: TRBJ2-2
D: TRBD2

CDR3: CASSFLVYGYTF
DNA: TGTGCCAGCAGCTTTCTCGTCTATGGCTACACCTTC
V: TRBV7-9
size: .
J: TRBJ1-2
D: .

CDR3: CASRKDRGLSYEQYF
DNA: TGTGCCAGCAGGAAAGACAGGGGGCTCTCCTACGAGCAGTACTTC
V: TRBV6-5
size: .
J: TRBJ2-7
D: TRBD1

CDR3: CAWSSVGNQPQHF
DNA: TGTGCCTGGAGTTCCGTAGGCAATCAGCCCCAGCATTTT
V: TRBV30
size: .
J: TRBJ1-5
D: .

CDR3: CASRVQEGNTIYF
DNA: TGTGCCAGCAGGGTGCAGGAAGGAAACACCATATATTTT
V: TRBV12-3/TRBV12-4
size: few
J: TRBJ1-3
D: .

CDR3: CASRTGGWPNTEAFF
DNA: TGTGCCAGCAGAACGGGTGGATGGCCGAACACTGAAGCTTTCTTT
V: TRBV5-8
size: .
J: TRBJ1-1
D: .

CDR3: CASRGGTGGNQPQHF
DNA: TGTGCCAGTAGAGGGGGGACAGGGGGCAATCAGCCCCAGCATTTT
V: TRBV19
size: .
J: TRBJ1-5
D: TRBD1

CDR3: CASRDFVETQYF
DNA: TGTGCCAGCAGGGACTTCGTAGAGACCCAGTACTTC
V: TRBV6-5
size: .
J: TRBJ2-5
D: .

CDR3: CASARDTDSSYEQYF
DNA: TGCGCCAGCGCTCGCGACACCGACAGCTCCTACGAGCAGTACTTC
V: TRBV5-1
size: .
J: TRBJ2-7
D: .

CDR3: CAIMGSAASTDTQYF
DNA: TGTGCCATCATGGGCTCGGCAGCAAGCACAGATACGCAGTATTTT
V: TRBV10-3
size: .
J: TRBJ2-3
D: .

CDR3: CASSFRRQGRDVRGQYF
DNA: TGTGCCAGCAGCTTCCGGAGACAGGGCCGGGACGTTCGAGGGCAGTACTTC
V: TRBV5-6
size: .
J: TRBJ2-7
D: TRBD1

CDR3: CASSLRVTGGGYTF
DNA: TGTGCCAGCAGTTTGAGGGTTACAGGGGGTGGCTACACCTTC
V: TRBV28
size: .
J: TRBJ1-2
D: TRBD1

CDR3: CASSYFRVNTEAFF
DNA: TGTGCCAGCAGTTACTTCCGAGTGAACACTGAAGCTTTCTTT
V: TRBV6-6
size: .
J: TRBJ1-1
D: .

CDR3: CASSSSGPSAAFF
DNA: TGTGCCAGCAGCTCCTCCGGTCCCAGCGCGGCTTTCTTT
V: TRBV5-6
size: .
J: TRBJ1-1
D: .

CDR3: CASSEDSTGNTIYF
DNA: TGCGCCAGCAGCGAGGACAGCACTGGAAACACCATATATTTT
V: TRBV5-1
size: .
J: TRBJ1-3
D: .

CDR3: CASSAPGTDTQYF
DNA: TGTGCCAGCAGCGCCCCCGGGACAGATACGCAGTATTTT
V: TRBV9
size: .
J: TRBJ2-3
D: .

CDR3: CASSVEDRRNTEAFF
DNA: TGTGCCAGCAGCGTAGAGGACAGGAGGAACACTGAAGCTTTCTTT
V: TRBV9
size: .
J: TRBJ1-1
D: TRBD1

CDR3: CASSLAGPPTGNTIYF
DNA: TGCGCCAGCAGCTTAGCTGGGCCCCCGACTGGAAACACCATATATTTT
V: TRBV5-1
size: .
J: TRBJ1-3
D: .

CDR3: CASSPTSGSYEQYF
DNA: TGTGCCAGCAGCCCGACTAGCGGGAGTTACGAGCAGTACTTC
V: TRBV7-3
size: .
J: TRBJ2-7
D: TRBD2

CDR3: CATQRGYNSPLHF
DNA: TGTGCCACCCAAAGGGGATACAATTCACCCCTCCACTTT
V: TRBV19
size: .
J: TRBJ1-6
D: .

CDR3: CSTYGTALENTEAFF
DNA: TGCAGCACATACGGGACAGCACTCGAGAACACTGAAGCTTTCTTT
V: TRBV29-1
size: .
J: TRBJ1-1
D: TRBD1

CDR3: CASSQNYEQYF
DNA: TGTGCCAGCAGCCAAAATTACGAGCAGTACTTC
V: TRBV6-5
size: .
J: TRBJ2-7
D: .

CDR3: CAIGTAFIQPQHF
DNA: TGTGCCATCGGGACAGCCTTTATTCAGCCCCAGCATTTT
V: TRBV28
size: .
J: TRBJ1-5
D: TRBD1

CDR3: CASTVGGATYEQYF
DNA: TGTGCCAGCACCGTGGGGGGGGCCACCTACGAGCAGTACTTC
V: TRBV6-5
size: .
J: TRBJ2-7
D: .